The 19 T cell receptor beta chains given below trace back to one sample, sequenced in a study of blood T cell repertoires in COVID-19 (dated by TCRdb to 2019 to 2021). Library preparation employed the immunoSEQ multiplex PCR assay. Sourced from immuneACCESS, this table was stored by TCRdb with only in-frame sequences that have V and J called. A share of the clones is absent; for the studies checked, an unresolved V gene accounts for under half, and the remainder has no known explanation. Present in this sample are fewer than 300,000 clones, approximately 85% of which were seen just once. Together, the top ten hold 4% to 6% of the sample. What was sequenced was peripheral blood. The receptor set was obtained from a man aged 45-60 years with active or convalescent COVID-19.

The rearrangement joins TRBV5-5 to TRBJ1-6, with 7 bases lining up with TRBD1. V gave up 0 bases and J gave up 6 bases; unmatched junction bases: 6. Looked up from germline, CDR1 is SGHKS and CDR2 is YYEKEE (reference sequence). The CDR3 extends over 16 amino acids. The CDR3 reads CASSLGDSKFNSPLHF. As DNA, the CDR3 is TGTGCCAGCAGCTTGGGGGACAGCAAGTTTAATTCACCCCTCCACTTT.

This rearrangement joins TRBV3-1 (or the pseudogene TRBV3-2) to TRBJ1-1; 8 bases fit TRBD1. Germline CDR1 and CDR2: LGHDT and YNNKEL (reference sequence). The V segment lost 1 base and the J segment 6 bases; nucleotides outside the gene matches: 7. The CDR3 runs 15 residues. The CDR3 spells CASSQGAGGWAEAFF. CDR3 DNA: TGTGCCAGCAGCCAAGGGGCAGGGGGCTGGGCTGAAGCTTTCTTT.

This rearrangement joins TRBV9 to TRBJ2-7; possibly TRBD2 for D (7 bases). CDR1 and CDR2 from the germline V gene are SGDLS and YYNGEE. The CDR3 loop spans 15 amino acids. V was trimmed by 4 bases and J by 0 bases, leaving 14 bases between them. The CDR3 DNA reads TGTGCCAGCAGCCCGAGGGAGGGGGGCTCCTACGAGCAGTACTTC. This sequence encodes CASSPREGGSYEQYF.

The sample holds a few counts of this clone. The V and J genes are TRBV3-1 (or the pseudogene TRBV3-2) and TRBJ2-2; no clear D. V was cut by 0 bases and J by 8 bases, with 4 bases left in between. CDR1 LGHDT and CDR2 YNNKEL come from the germline V gene (reference sequence). The CDR3 extends over 12 amino acids. CDR3 protein: CASSQERGELFF. CDR3 nucleotide sequence: TGTGCCAGCAGCCAAGAGCGGGGGGAGCTGTTTTTT.

The chain couples TRBV7-2 to TRBJ2-5, with 11 bases that match TRBD1. With V trimmed by 5 bases and J by 5 bases, 7 bases remained unmatched. The germline gives CDR1 SGHTA, CDR2 FQGNSA. The CDR3 length is 15 residues. As DNA, the CDR3 is TGTGCCAGCAGCATCAGGACAGGGGGCTTGGAGACCCAGTACTTC. As protein: CASSIRTGGLETQYF.

The rearrangement uses TRBV7-9 and TRBJ2-1, with D possibly being TRBD2 (6 bases). The germline V and J ends were trimmed by 4 bases and 7 bases, with 17 bases remaining between them. This CDR3 is built from 15 residues. Germline-derived CDR1 and CDR2 are SEHNR and FQNEAQ (reference sequence). The CDR3 region is CASSSPEGTPNEQFF. The CDR3 DNA follows: TGTGCCAGCAGCTCCCCGGAGGGGACCCCTAATGAGCAGTTCTTC.

This chain connects TRBV2 to TRBJ2-3; D is ambiguous. The V and J ends lost 1 base and 7 bases respectively, with 3 bases between them. Germline values: CDR1 SNHLY, CDR2 FYNNEI. This CDR3 contains 11 residues. Here the CDR3 DNA reads TGTGCCAGCAGTGAAGACAATACGCAGTATTTT. The encoded protein is CASSEDNTQYF. Complete variable domain (other parts from reference TRBV2 and TRBJ2-3): EPEVTQTPSHQVTQMGQEVILRCVPISNHLYFYWYRQILGQKVEFLVSFYNNEISEKSEIFDDQFSVERPDGSNFTLKIRSTKLEDSAMYFCASSEDNTQYFGPGTRLTVL.

Comment on this clone: This sample includes further DNA sequences coding for the same CDR3. The chain couples TRBV5-1 to TRBJ1-6; 7 bases fit TRBD1. Germline values: CDR1 SGHRS, CDR2 YFSETQ. V trimming: 4 bases; J trimming: 6 bases; junction bases outside the gene matches: 4. This CDR3 comprises 14 residues. CDR3 in amino acids: CASSRGQPNSPLHF. The DNA of the CDR3 is TGCGCCAGCAGCCGGGGACAGCCTAATTCACCCCTCCACTTT.

The chain couples TRBV7-6 to TRBJ2-7, with D possibly being TRBD1 (5 bases). Looked up from germline, CDR1 is SGHVS and CDR2 is FNYEAQ. The CDR3 is 13 residues long. V was pared by 0 bases and J by 5 bases, with 8 bases between. DNA for the CDR3: TGTGCCAGCAGCTTAGCGCAGGGAAACGAGCAGTACTTC. Its translation: CASSLAQGNEQYF.

The genes are TRBV15 and TRBJ2-7; maybe TRBD1 (6 bases). CDR3 length: 15 amino acids. The germline gives CDR1 LNHNV, CDR2 YYDKDF (reference sequence). V lost 0 bases to trimming and J lost 7 bases, with 16 bases between them. The CDR3 region is CATSRDQGTASEQYF. CDR3 bases: TGTGCCACCAGCAGAGATCAGGGGACGGCCTCTGAGCAGTACTTC.

The CDR3 nucleotides read TGTGCCAGCAGCGATGAAACAGGGAGAACAGATACGCAGTATTTT. Encoded protein: CASSDETGRTDTQYF. The chain links TRBV9 to TRBJ2-3, with D tentatively TRBD1 (6 bases). Deletions cut 3 bases from V and 3 bases from J, with 14 bases between. CDR3 size: 15 residues. In germline, CDR1 is SGDLS, CDR2 YYNGEE.

The chain links TRBV4-3 to TRBJ1-3; TRBD1 matches at 7 bases. CDR3 length: 16 residues. Germline assignment: CDR1 LGHNA and CDR2 YSLEER. V was clipped by 0 bases and J by 3 bases; unmatched bases: 5. The CDR3 region is CASSQERGRRGNTIYF. The CDR3 coding sequence is TGCGCCAGCAGCCAAGAAAGGGGGCGGCGTGGAAACACCATATATTTT.

The chain recombines TRBV29-1 with TRBJ1-2; D possibly corresponds to TRBD1 (6 bases). The CDR3 consists of 9 residues. CDR1 and CDR2 from the germline V gene are SQVTM and ANQGSEA. CDR3: CSEGDGYTF. The CDR3 nucleotides are TGCAGTGAGGGGGATGGCTACACCTTC. The full variable domain, with the rest looked up from reference TRBV29-1 and TRBJ1-2, is SAVISQKPSRDICQRGTSLTIQCQVDSQVTMMFWYRQQPGQSLTLIATANQGSEATYESGFVIDKFPISRPNLTFSTLTVSNMSPEDSSIYLCSEGDGYTFGSGTRLTVV.

The chain couples TRBV9 to TRBJ1-2, with TRBD1 as a possible D gene (6 bases). This CDR3 is built from 13 residues. V was trimmed by 4 bases and J by 4 bases, leaving 11 bases between them. Germline CDR1 and CDR2: SGDLS and YYNGEE. The CDR3 loop is CASSSGHFYGYTF. In nucleotides, the CDR3 is TGTGCCAGCAGCTCGGGACACTTCTATGGCTACACCTTC.

This rearrangement joins TRBV6-5 to TRBJ1-5; 7 bases map to TRBD1. The ends lost 6 bases at V and 3 bases at J; junction bases unmatched: 5. Per the germline V gene, CDR1 is MNHEY and CDR2 is SVGAGI. CDR3 length: 14 residues. The CDR3 DNA reads TGTGCCAGCAGCCAGGGGGGATACAATCAGCCCCAGCATTTT. Its translation is CASSQGGYNQPQHF.

This clone was seen just once. The chain has TRBV30 and TRBJ1-1; D uncertain. V gave up 4 bases and J gave up 6 bases, with 12 bases separating them. The CDR3 length is 12 residues. Germline CDR1 GTSNPN, CDR2 SVGIG (reference sequence). The chain's CDR3 is CAWMYGRAEAFF. CDR3 bases: TGTGCCTGGATGTATGGGAGGGCTGAAGCTTTCTTT.

The chain employs TRBV23-1 and TRBJ2-5, with 9 bases lining up with TRBD1. TRBV23-1 is identified as an open reading frame with a role that is uncertain. Unmatched junction bases numbered 3, after V lost 0 bases and J lost 1 base. The CDR3 has 16 amino acids. As DNA, the CDR3 is TGCGCCAGCAGTCAATCGGACAGGGGTCCCCAAGAGACCCAGTACTTC. This codes for CASSQSDRGPQETQYF.

This sequence joins TRBV10-2 and TRBJ2-3; TRBD2 matches at 13 bases. CDR1 is WSHSY and CDR2 is SAAADI in the germline V gene. The CDR3 extends over 14 amino acids. With V trimmed by 7 bases and J by 5 bases, 3 bases remained unmatched. CDR3 in DNA: TGCGCCAGCAAAAGACTAGCGGGAGGAGATACGCAGTATTTT. This translates into CASKRLAGGDTQYF.

Here the CDR3 reads CASSEYIQSLTDTQYF. CDR3 sequence (DNA): TGTGCCAGCAGCGAATATATACAGTCTCTCACAGATACGCAGTATTTT. The chain is built from TRBV9 and TRBJ2-3; D uncertain. CDR1 SGDLS and CDR2 YYNGEE come from the germline V gene. There are 16 residues in the CDR3. Trimming removed 3 bases from V and 2 bases from J, with 16 bases in between. Looking up the rest from reference TRBV9 and TRBJ2-3 gives the full variable domain: DSGVTQTPKHLITATGQRVTLRCSPRSGDLSVYWYQQSLDQGLQFLIQYYNGEERAKGNILERFSAQQFPDLHSELNLSSLELGDSALYFCASSEYIQSLTDTQYFGPGTRLTVL.